This TCR beta chain emerged from a study of technical replicates of blood from several donors. This clone was recorded only once. The protocol was immunoSEQ multiplex PCR, while the TCRdb copy is restricted to in-frame clones and leaves out a portion. The sample lists fewer than 90,000 clones; 85% to 95% were seen once. Trimming stripped 0 bases from V and 2 bases from J, with 9 bases between. Germline loops: CDR1 SGHKS, CDR2 YYEKEE (reference sequence). The CDR3 has 14 amino acids. This receptor was identified in a human donor in good health. Sample: T cells isolated from PBMCs. The rearrangement uses TRBV5-5 and TRBJ2-7; D gene unclear. The CDR3 loop is CASSLDWATYEQYF. As DNA, the CDR3 is TGTGCCAGCAGCTTGGATTGGGCGACCTACGAGCAGTACTTC.